The 8 T cell receptor beta chains listed next were all sequenced from one sample in a study of T cell repertoires in cytomegalovirus infection. In TCRdb, the reads were re-called with MiXCR into one record per CDR3 protein. This sample has fewer than 900,000 distinct CDR3 sequences, with about 27% found just once. No antigen has been assigned to these receptors. The material sequenced was cultured CD8+ T cells from PBMCs, taken from culture after CMV antigen stimulation. The source is a human donor in good health (CMV status not recorded). Some clones in this sample may be carry-over from other donors' samples.

This clonotype was counted ten times or more. V usage is TRBV7-6 and J usage is TRBJ2-3, with TRBD1 matching over 9 bases. V shed 5 bases and J 5 bases; nucleotides not matched to a gene: 8. This CDR3 is built from 15 residues. Per germline, CDR1 SGHVS and CDR2 FNYEAQ. As DNA, the CDR3 is TGTGCCAGCAGCCCGGGACAGGGAGTCGTAGATACGCAGTATTTT. Residues: CASSPGQGVVDTQYF.

The CDR3 reads CASSSSVVAFF. DNA of the CDR3: TGTGCCAGCAGCTCTAGCGTGGTTGCGTTCTTC. This rearrangement joins TRBV7-4 to TRBJ2-1, with D possibly matching TRBD2 (6 bases). The CDR3 totals 11 residues. V was shortened by 4 bases and J by 15 bases, with 13 bases between the two germline ends. Germline V CDR1 and CDR2: SGHVT, SQSDAQ.

The chain uses TRBV19 and TRBJ1-1; D perhaps matches TRBD1 (5 bases). The CDR3 consists of 15 residues. The germline gives CDR1 LNHDA, CDR2 SQIVND (reference sequence). Deletions cut 0 bases from V and 5 bases from J, with 13 bases between. Here the CDR3 DNA reads TGTGCCAGTAGTATAGATGGGGCGGCAGGGACTGAAGCTTTCTTT. Translated: CASSIDGAAGTEAFF.

The rearrangement joins TRBV19 to TRBJ2-1, with D perhaps TRBD2 (6 bases). Germline CDR1 is LNHDA and CDR2 is SQIVND (reference sequence). V was clipped by 3 bases and J by 10 bases, with 16 bases between them. This CDR3 is 14 amino acids long. CDR3 amino acids: CASSIGGLPWEQFF. In DNA, the CDR3 is TGTGCCAGTAGTATTGGGGGACTCCCTTGGGAGCAGTTCTTC.

The sample holds many counts of this clonotype. The chain joins TRBV7-6 to TRBJ2-1, with TRBD2 identical over 8 bases. The CDR3 loop spans 19 amino acids. J gave up 4 bases and V 2 bases, and 16 bases lay outside the gene matches. The germline CDR1 and CDR2 sequences are SGHVS and FNYEAQ. The CDR3 is CASSLFSGVTTLRYNEQFF. The CDR3 coding sequence is TGTGCCAGCAGCTTATTTAGCGGGGTAACTACTTTAAGATACAATGAGCAGTTCTTC.

This clonotype was counted only a few times. The chain recombines TRBV6-5 with TRBJ1-6, with 9 bases lining up with TRBD1. In germline, CDR1 is MNHEY, CDR2 SVGAGI. V shed 5 bases, J shed 7 bases, and the junction held 6 bases outside the gene matches. This CDR3 comprises 15 residues. CDR3 in DNA: TGTGCCAGCAGTCCCGGGACAGGGTCGAATTCACCCCTCCACTTT. Its protein is CASSPGTGSNSPLHF.

This clonotype was observed a few times. The chain joins TRBV7-6 to TRBJ2-1; D not resolved. Trimming shortened V by 3 bases and J by 7 bases, and 16 bases separated the two germline ends. This CDR3 has 15 amino acids. Germline lookup yields CDR1 SGHVS and CDR2 FNYEAQ. CDR3 bases: TGTGCCAGCAGCTTGGGGTCGTCCCCCCAGAATGAGCAGTTCTTC. Its protein product is CASSLGSSPQNEQFF.

The chain's CDR3 is CASSQWTSGVETQYF. CDR3 nucleotide sequence: TGTGCCAGCAGCCAATGGACTAGCGGGGTTGAGACCCAGTACTTC. This rearrangement joins TRBV7-2 to TRBJ2-5, with TRBD2 identical over 12 bases. Trimming took 5 bases from V and 5 from J; bases not matched to a gene: 6. The CDR3 extends over 15 amino acids. CDR1 and CDR2 (germline): SGHTA, FQGNSA.